The T cell receptor beta chain described here comes from a study of blood T cell repertoires in COVID-19. Clones were read by immunoSEQ multiplex PCR, and TCRdb kept only the in-frame ones, dropping some. Of under 150,000 clones in the sample, around 82% were seen once. The sequenced sample was peripheral blood. The receptor was isolated from a woman aged 60 to 75 with acute or convalescent COVID-19.

The CDR3 spells CASRPDSDTEAFF. DNA for the CDR3: TGTGCCAGCAGACCTGACAGTGACACTGAAGCTTTCTTT. This chain connects TRBV12-3 or TRBV12-4 to TRBJ1-1; D is possibly TRBD1 (5 bases). V was clipped by 6 bases and J by 3 bases, with 11 bases between them. CDR3 size: 13 residues.